These 32 T cell receptor beta chains share one sample of origin, sequenced in a study of T cell responses to AZD1222 COVID-19 vaccine. Data came from immunoSEQ multiplex PCR; TCRdb stores just in-frame clones and leaves some out. The sample has 100,000 to 150,000 clones, around 90% seen once. Sample: peripheral blood, taken on day 0 of AZD1222 vaccination. These receptors came from an adult in good health.

J is TRBJ1-3 and V is TRBV30; 10 bases line up with TRBD1. Germline V gives CDR1 GTSNPN, CDR2 SVGIG (reference sequence). CDR3 length equals 19 residues. Losses at the gene ends were 8 bases for V and 0 bases for J; bases not matched to a gene: 19. For the CDR3, the DNA is TGTGCCGGTCCCGACAGGGGGCGGGGGGGGTGGAGCTCTGGAAACACCATATATTTT. It translates to CAGPDRGRGGWSSGNTIYF.

This clone was seen a few times. The CDR3 nucleotides are TGTGCCAGCAGTGACCCAGGGGGCGTGACGGGCAATGAGCAGTTCTTC. Its protein is CASSDPGGVTGNEQFF. The rearrangement uses TRBV6-2 or TRBV6-3 and TRBJ2-1; 8 bases map to TRBD1. CDR3 length: 16 residues. Germline lookup yields CDR1 MNHEY and CDR2 SVGEGT. V was pared by 5 bases and J by 6 bases, with 12 bases of the junction left unmatched.

This clone was observed a single time. This chain joins TRBV12-3 or TRBV12-4 and TRBJ2-1, with a tentative D call TRBD2 (6 bases). CDR3 size: 13 residues. Trimming shortened V by 5 bases and J by 15 bases, and 20 bases separated the two germline ends. The CDR3, as DNA: TGTGCCAGCAGTCCCGGGGAGGTAGCGAGTCCGTTCTTC. This encodes CASSPGEVASPFF.

This chain joins TRBV6-5 and TRBJ2-5; 11 positions match TRBD2. This CDR3 contains 16 residues. The germline gives CDR1 MNHEY, CDR2 SVGAGI. Trimming cost V 2 bases and J 4 bases; bases outside gene matches: 6. The CDR3, as DNA: TGTGCCAGCAGTTACCCTACTAGCGGGGGTTCAGAGACCCAGTACTTC. Translation: CASSYPTSGGSETQYF.

V and J are TRBV11-2 and TRBJ2-1, with D perhaps assigned TRBD1 or TRBD2 (5 bases each). Germline loops: CDR1 SGHAT, CDR2 FQNNGV. V lost 5 bases to trimming and J lost 4 bases, with 18 bases between them. The CDR3 loop spans 16 amino acids. The CDR3 loop reads CASSTHGTSHYNEQFF. In nucleotides, the CDR3 is TGTGCCAGCAGCACCCACGGGACGTCGCATTACAATGAGCAGTTCTTC.

The chain carries TRBV7-9 and TRBJ1-1, with a possible D match to TRBD1 (6 bases). Trimming shortened V by 2 bases and J by 5 bases, and 12 bases separated the two germline ends. In germline, CDR1 is SEHNR, CDR2 FQNEAQ (reference sequence). The CDR3 is 14 amino acids. This CDR3 reads CASSLKGGGTEAFF. The DNA for the CDR3 is TGTGCCAGCAGCTTAAAAGGGGGAGGGACTGAAGCTTTCTTT.

This chain connects TRBV4-2 to TRBJ1-3, with D unresolved. The CDR3 is 16 residues long. The V gene lost 2 bases and the J gene lost 0 bases, with 11 bases spanning the gap. Germline values: CDR1 LGHNA, CDR2 YNFKEQ. For the CDR3, the DNA is TGTGCCAGCAGCCAACCCGGGGTACTCTCTGGAAACACCATATATTTT. Translation gives CASSQPGVLSGNTIYF.

The chain links TRBV10-3 to TRBJ2-7; 7 nucleotides match TRBD2. Germline CDR1 is ENHRY and CDR2 is SYGVKD. The J segment lost 5 bases and the V segment lost 4 bases, leaving 5 bases of the junction unmatched. The CDR3 extends over 13 amino acids. The CDR3 is CAISGGEGNEQYF. CDR3 DNA sequence: TGTGCCATCAGTGGCGGGGAGGGGAACGAGCAGTACTTC.

The rearrangement uses TRBV2 and TRBJ2-1, with D perhaps TRBD2 (5 bases). The CDR3 loop spans 11 amino acids. V was trimmed by 7 bases and J by 8 bases, leaving 9 bases between them. Germline assignment: CDR1 SNHLY and CDR2 FYNNEI. The CDR3 sequence: CASTEDYEQFF. The CDR3, as DNA: TGTGCCAGCACAGAGGACTATGAGCAGTTCTTC.

This chain links TRBV10-1 with TRBJ1-1, with D uncertain. Germline V gene data show CDR1 as WNHNN and CDR2 as SYGVQD (reference sequence). V was clipped by 6 bases and J by 1 base, with 6 bases between them. The CDR3 totals 12 residues. This chain's CDR3 is CASRGRNTEAFF. In DNA, the CDR3 is TGCGCCAGCAGGGGCCGGAACACTGAAGCTTTCTTT.

The V gene is TRBV6-5, the J gene TRBJ1-2; perhaps TRBD1 as D (6 bases). The CDR3 has 11 amino acids. CDR1 is MNHEY and CDR2 is SVGAGI in the germline V gene. Trimming pared 8 bases from V and 7 bases from J, leaving 11 bases between. DNA of the CDR3: TGTGCCAGCGAGGGGGAAGTTGGCTACACCTTC. This encodes CASEGEVGYTF.

This clone was seen a few times. The chain has TRBV10-3 and TRBJ1-5; D may be TRBD1 (5 bases). V was trimmed by 6 bases and J by 4 bases, leaving 10 bases between them. The germline V gene has CDR1 ENHRY and CDR2 SYGVKD. The CDR3 is 13 amino acids. CDR3 DNA: TGTGCCATCAGGGGGGAATGGAATCAGCCCCAGCATTTT. It encodes CAIRGEWNQPQHF.

The rearrangement links TRBV4-2 to TRBJ2-1, with 9 bases lining up with TRBD2. The germline V gene has CDR1 LGHNA and CDR2 YNFKEQ. The ends lost 0 bases at V and 4 bases at J; junction bases unmatched: 4. The CDR3 covers 16 residues. CDR3 nucleotide sequence: TGTGCCAGCAGCCAAGATTTAGCGGGGGAATACAATGAGCAGTTCTTC. It is translated as CASSQDLAGEYNEQFF.

The V call is TRBV5-1, the J call TRBJ1-1; tentative D call: TRBD1 (5 bases). Deletions cut 0 bases from V and 2 bases from J, with 11 bases between. The CDR3 consists of 15 residues. Germline values: CDR1 SGHRS, CDR2 YFSETQ. CDR3 residues: CASSLGTNPNTEAFF. The CDR3 nucleotides are TGCGCCAGCAGCTTGGGGACAAACCCAAACACTGAAGCTTTCTTT.

This chain joins TRBV19 and TRBJ2-5, with D tentatively TRBD2 (6 bases). V was pared by 8 bases and J by 4 bases, with 14 bases between. This CDR3 region has 13 residues. Germline V CDR1 and CDR2: LNHDA, SQIVND (reference sequence). The CDR3 loop is CASGGAGRETQYF. The CDR3 DNA reads as TGTGCCAGTGGAGGGGCGGGCAGAGAGACCCAGTACTTC. Full variable domain (outside the CDR3, taken from reference TRBV19 and TRBJ2-5): DGGITQSPKYLFRKEGQNVTLSCEQNLNHDAMYWYRQDPGQGLRLIYYSQIVNDFQKGDIAEGYSVSREKKESFPLTVTSAQKNPTAFYLCASGGAGRETQYFGPGTRLLVL.

This clone was detected once. The chain carries TRBV14 and TRBJ1-5, with TRBD1 matching 9 bases. Trimming cost V 3 bases and J 6 bases; bases outside gene matches: 6. This CDR3 is 15 amino acids long. The germline V gene has CDR1 SGHDN and CDR2 FVKESK. CDR3 nucleotide sequence: TGTGCCAGCAGCCAGGGACAGGGTGATATTCAGCCCCAGCATTTT. Amino acids: CASSQGQGDIQPQHF.

This clone was seen only once. The chain recombines TRBV4-1 with TRBJ1-5; D may be TRBD1 (6 bases). The V gene's germline CDR1 is MGHRA and CDR2 YSYEKL. CDR3 length: 17 amino acids. Trimming pared 3 bases from V and 2 bases from J, leaving 17 bases between. In DNA, the CDR3 is TGCGCCAGCAGCCACCTAGGGGGGCCCGCGGGCAATCAGCCCCAGCATTTT. It translates to CASSHLGGPAGNQPQHF.

V and J are TRBV6-5 and TRBJ1-1; no clear D. The CDR3 consists of 13 residues. The V and J ends lost 4 bases and 8 bases respectively, with 14 bases between them. Per the germline V gene, CDR1 is MNHEY and CDR2 is SVGAGI. The chain's CDR3 is CASSSPTGREAFF. DNA for the CDR3: TGTGCCAGCAGTTCCCCGACTGGGAGAGAAGCTTTCTTT.

The chain employs TRBV4-1 and TRBJ2-1, with 11 positions matching TRBD2. Germline CDR1 and CDR2: MGHRA and YSYEKL. The CDR3 runs to 20 residues. J was trimmed by 8 bases and V by 1 base; bases with no gene match: 19. The CDR3 DNA reads TGCGCCAGCAGCCAAGGTCCCTTGAGGGTCACTAGCGGGGGAGGGGATGAGCAGTTCTTC. The encoded protein is CASSQGPLRVTSGGGDEQFF.

The chain carries TRBV7-9 and TRBJ1-2; tentative D call: TRBD1 (6 bases). Trimming took 7 bases from V and 8 from J, leaving 23 bases between them. There are 15 residues in the CDR3. Germline V gives CDR1 SEHNR, CDR2 FQNEAQ (reference sequence). The CDR3 loop reads CASTPAPIGGGGYTF. The CDR3 DNA is TGTGCCAGCACTCCCGCCCCTATAGGGGGAGGAGGCTACACCTTC.

The rearrangement links TRBV11-2 to TRBJ1-1; no firm D call. The CDR3 is made up of 14 amino acids. In germline, CDR1 is SGHAT, CDR2 FQNNGV. V was shortened by 0 bases and J by 1 base, with 6 bases between the two germline ends. The CDR3 bases are TGTGCCAGCAGCTTAGATAGATGGAACACTGAAGCTTTCTTT. Its protein product is CASSLDRWNTEAFF.

The chain joins TRBV6-5 to TRBJ1-1, with a weak D call TRBD1 (6 bases). The germline CDR1 and CDR2 sequences are MNHEY and SVGAGI. V was clipped by 2 bases and J by 1 base, with 11 bases between them. CDR3 length: 15 amino acids. The CDR3 loop reads CASSYDRRPNTEAFF. The DNA for the CDR3 is TGTGCCAGCAGTTACGACAGGCGGCCGAACACTGAAGCTTTCTTT.

The chain has TRBV6-1 and TRBJ2-3; no clear D. V was shortened by 0 bases and J by 7 bases, with 20 bases between the two germline ends. Germline V gene sequence: CDR1 MNHNS, CDR2 SASEGT. The CDR3 consists of 17 residues. As DNA, the CDR3 is TGTGCCAGCAGTGAAGCGTTGTTCCGGTACCGAGGTCATACGCAGTATTTT. Translated: CASSEALFRYRGHTQYF.

This rearrangement joins TRBV2 to TRBJ1-1; TRBD1 might be the D (5 bases). Trimming cost V 2 bases and J 3 bases, with 7 bases left between them. The CDR3 has 13 residues. CDR1 is SNHLY, CDR2 FYNNEI, per germline. CDR3 sequence reads: CASSELGDTEAFF. The DNA for the CDR3 is TGTGCCAGCAGTGAACTGGGGGACACTGAAGCTTTCTTT.

The V and J genes are TRBV18 and TRBJ1-6; maybe TRBD1 (5 bases). Trimming cost V 5 bases and J 12 bases, with 14 bases left between them. Germline values: CDR1 KGHSH, CDR2 LQKENI. This CDR3 is 13 amino acids long. The CDR3 sequence: CASSATGLQPLHF. As DNA, the CDR3 is TGTGCCAGCTCAGCCACGGGACTTCAACCCCTCCACTTT.

V and J are TRBV7-9 and TRBJ1-2, with 9 bases that match TRBD1. CDR1 SEHNR and CDR2 FQNEAQ come from the germline V gene (reference sequence). The CDR3 contains 12 residues. After removal of 5 bases from V and 10 bases from J, the junction contained 5 bases not matched to a gene. CDR3 coding DNA: TGTGCCAGCAGCCCCGGGACAGGGCACTACACCTTC. This translates into CASSPGTGHYTF.

The chain couples TRBV23-1 to TRBJ2-1, with 7 bases that match TRBD1. TRBV23-1 is sorted into the ORF group, with uncertain function. The CDR3 consists of 17 residues. V gave up 0 bases and J gave up 3 bases; unmatched junction bases: 8. The CDR3 reads CASSQSVRTGLYNEQFF. The CDR3 DNA follows: TGCGCCAGCAGTCAATCGGTCAGGACAGGACTCTACAATGAGCAGTTCTTC.

This clone was recorded only once. The chain has TRBV30 and TRBJ1-2, with 9 positions matching TRBD1. The germline V gene has CDR1 GTSNPN and CDR2 SVGIG (reference sequence). The ends lost 4 bases at V and 6 bases at J; junction bases unmatched: 9. The CDR3 runs to 14 residues. CDR3 in DNA: TGTGCCTGGAACCTGGGACAGGGCATAGATGGCTACACCTTC. As protein: CAWNLGQGIDGYTF. Full variable domain (rest looked up from reference TRBV30 and TRBJ1-2): SQTIHQWPATLVQPVGSPLSLECTVEGTSNPNLYWYRQAAGRGLQLLFYSVGIGQISSEVPQNLSASRPQDRQFILSSKKLLLSDSGFYLCAWNLGQGIDGYTFGSGTRLTVV.

J is TRBJ2-7 and V is TRBV12-1; TRBD2 reflects the table's D call only, with no check against the DNA. TRBV12-1 is a pseudogene. The CDR3 is 14 residues long. Written as DNA, the CDR3 is TGTGCCAGCAGCCCCGGGACTAGCTACTACGAGCAGTACTTC. Translated, it gives CASSPGTSYYEQYF.

This clone turned up a few times. CDR3 protein: CATKASPGQGRTEAFF. CDR3 DNA sequence: TGTGCCACTAAGGCCTCCCCGGGACAGGGAAGAACTGAAGCTTTCTTT. This chain connects TRBV24-1 to TRBJ1-1, with 9 bases matching TRBD1. The germline V gene has CDR1 KGHDR and CDR2 SFDVKD. V was pared by 10 bases and J by 5 bases, with 16 bases of the junction left unmatched. The CDR3 is made up of 16 amino acids.

The genes are TRBV3-1 (or the pseudogene TRBV3-2) and TRBJ1-1; D not resolved. V dropped 5 bases and J dropped 1 base, with 11 bases sitting between them. Germline V gene sequence: CDR1 LGHDT, CDR2 YNNKEL (reference sequence). The CDR3 totals 14 residues. The DNA for the CDR3 is TGTGCCAGCAGCGCCCGGGATTCGAACACTGAAGCTTTCTTT. Translating gives CASSARDSNTEAFF.

The rearrangement links TRBV15 to TRBJ2-1, with D perhaps matching TRBD1 (7 bases). The germline V gene has CDR1 LNHNV and CDR2 YYDKDF (reference sequence). The CDR3 is 16 amino acids. V gave up 6 bases and J gave up 5 bases, with 20 bases separating them. The CDR3 loop reads CATSQGGRDRNNEQFF. CDR3 DNA sequence: TGTGCCACCAGTCAAGGGGGGCGGGACAGAAACAATGAGCAGTTCTTC. Looking up the rest from reference TRBV15 and TRBJ2-1 gives the full variable domain: DAMVIQNPRYQVTQFGKPVTLSCSQTLNHNVMYWYQQKSSQAPKLLFHYYDKDFNNEADTPDNFQSRRPNTSFCFLDIRSPGLGDTAMYLCATSQGGRDRNNEQFFGPGTRLTVL.